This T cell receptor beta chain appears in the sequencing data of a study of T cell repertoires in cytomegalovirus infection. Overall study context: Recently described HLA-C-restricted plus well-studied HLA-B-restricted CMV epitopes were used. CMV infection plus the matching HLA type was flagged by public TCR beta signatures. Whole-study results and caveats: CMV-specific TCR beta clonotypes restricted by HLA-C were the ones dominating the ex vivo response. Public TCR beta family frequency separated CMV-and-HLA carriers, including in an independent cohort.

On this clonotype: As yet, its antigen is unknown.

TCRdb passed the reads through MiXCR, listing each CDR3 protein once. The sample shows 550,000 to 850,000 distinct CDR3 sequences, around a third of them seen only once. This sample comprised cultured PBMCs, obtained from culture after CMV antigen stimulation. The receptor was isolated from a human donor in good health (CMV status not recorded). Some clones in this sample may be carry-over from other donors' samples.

Here the CDR3 DNA reads TGTGCCAGCAGCTCACCGGGACTAGCGGGTCCTACAGATACGCAGTATTTT. Translated, it gives CASSSPGLAGPTDTQYF. The genes are TRBV5-4 and TRBJ2-3; TRBD2 matches at 12 bases. In germline, CDR1 is SGHNT, CDR2 YYREEE (reference sequence). The CDR3 consists of 17 residues. V gave up 3 bases and J gave up 3 bases; unmatched junction bases: 8.